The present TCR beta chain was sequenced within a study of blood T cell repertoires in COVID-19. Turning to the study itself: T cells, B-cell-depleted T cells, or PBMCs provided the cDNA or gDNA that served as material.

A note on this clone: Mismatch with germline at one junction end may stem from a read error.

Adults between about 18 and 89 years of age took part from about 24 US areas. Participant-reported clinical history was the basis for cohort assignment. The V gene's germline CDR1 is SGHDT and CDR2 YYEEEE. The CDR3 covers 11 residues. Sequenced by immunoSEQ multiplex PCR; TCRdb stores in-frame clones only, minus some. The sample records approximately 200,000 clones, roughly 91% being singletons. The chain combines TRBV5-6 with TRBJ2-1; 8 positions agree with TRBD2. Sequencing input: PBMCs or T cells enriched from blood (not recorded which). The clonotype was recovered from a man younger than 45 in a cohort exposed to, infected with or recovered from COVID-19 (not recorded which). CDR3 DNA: TGTGCCAGCAGCTTCGGGACTAGGATGCTCTTC. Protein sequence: CASSFGTRMLF. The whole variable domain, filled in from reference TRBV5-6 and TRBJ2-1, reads DAGVTQSPTHLIKTRGQQVTLRCSPKSGHDTVSWYQQALGQGPQFIFQYYEEEERQRGNFPDRFSGHQFPNYSSELNVNALLLGDSALYLCASSFGTRMLFGPGTRLTVL.